This T cell receptor beta chain was found in a study of identical twins. This clonotype was counted only a few times. What it recognizes is unknown. V lost 5 bases and J lost 4, with 11 bases in between. This CDR3 spans 13 amino acids. Study-level findings and limits: Monozygotic twins shared more out-of-frame TCR alpha than recombination models predicted.

Carrying unique molecular identifiers, the cDNA also gained a universal primer site through template switching. TCRdb independently ran MiXCR on the 5' RACE reads; one entry per CDR3 protein. The data show about 100,000 distinct CDR3 sequences, under 6.5% seen once. V usage is TRBV12-3 or TRBV12-4 and J usage is TRBJ2-5; perhaps TRBD2 as D (5 bases). This receptor was obtained from a woman in her 50s in good health. The specimen was memory T cells sorted from blood. DNA of the CDR3: TGTGCCAGCAGTCCGGACTGGGGAGAGACCCAGTACTTC. Protein: CASSPDWGETQYF.